A single T cell receptor delta chain is shown here with its context. The antigen this receptor binds is unknown. A single base is all that separates this from a far larger clone, so a read error is likely. This sample also contains other DNA sequences that code for the same CDR3. The CDR3 contains 19 residues, cysteine and phenylalanine counted. The retained sequence is limited to the CDR3, 57 bases, with the frame set at the first base. Per the germline V gene, GEAIGNYY is the CDR1 and EKD is the CDR2. V is reduced by 3 bases and J by 0 bases, leaving a spacing of 17 bases between them. The library was generated by multiplex PCR. A 32-plex assay amplified the genomic DNA, with primers for all 8 TRDV and 4 TRDJ genes spanning the CDR3. During approximately 3 cycles of barcoding PCR, a 12-nucleotide UMI was attached, and a second PCR using Illumina adapter primers followed. AMPure XP beads were used to purify the libraries, and library quality was checked on a Fragment Analyzer using the HS NGS Fragment kit. Sequencing used an Illumina MiniSeq mid-output kit with roughly 20% PhiX and 150 cycles of paired-end reads. The published analysis was carried out like this. MIGEC version 1.2.9 was used to process the reads, grouping the reads by UMI and building error-corrected consensus sequences. Modified VDJtools version 1.2.1 scripts and the tcR R package were used for post-processing. TCRdb reprocessed the public data with the CATT caller; entries with the same nucleotide sequence were combined afterwards. The V and J calls come from TCRdb's annotation, not from the publication. The sample table contains under 6,000 delta-chain clones; only one count was recorded for about 11% of them. The ten largest clones represent approximately 53% of the sample.

The data were taken from a study of DNA immune sequencing with unique molecular identifiers (dated by TCRdb to 2018 to 2021). Study-level background: Immunomagnetic cell separation was used to enrich gammadelta T cells from buffy coats, and the genomic DNA of the enriched gammadelta T cells was then sequenced. The study developed and validated an ultrasensitive DNA-based TRD repertoire sequencing method using PCR-introduced unique molecular identifiers. The method was validated on synthetic reference molecules and on blood samples from healthy individuals. To compare enriched and non-enriched samples, roughly 0.1 ug of enriched gammadelta T-cell DNA and roughly 900 ng of non-enriched PBMC DNA were sequenced. All donors were healthy individuals, and fewer than 13 of the donors were profiled using sorted gammadelta T cells from peripheral blood. gammadelta T cells were enriched from PBMC of 9 to 11 healthy individuals by fluorescence-activated cell sorting.

Study-wide findings and limitations: Among clonotypes in healthy donors, the most frequent TRD rearrangement was TRDV2 paired with TRDJ1. TRD repertoire diversity differed among healthy donors, and several donors were highly oligoclonal, with the top 5 clonotypes making up more than half of productive molecules. Novel TRD sequences not targeted by the primers cannot be detected by the primer-based approach.

The material sequenced was gamma-delta T cells enriched from blood buffy coat, or unenriched PBMCs (not recorded which). The chain uses TRDV2 and TRDJ3; no D gene call is confident. The sequence was obtained from a human donor in good health. Here the CDR3 is given as CACDQIKEEPSWDTRQMFF. The nucleotide sequence is TGTGCCTGTGACCAGATCAAGGAGGAGCCCTCCTGGGACACCCGACAGATGTTTTTC.